The 3 T cell receptor beta chains presented below share a single source sample, sequenced in a study of identifying expanded T cells in peripheral blood. Here immunoSEQ multiplex PCR was the method, and the copy in TCRdb shows in-frame clones only, minus some. This sample yields about 85,000 clones, of which about 89% are seen a single time; roughly 3.1% belongs to the top ten. Sequencing input: blood. These receptors originate from a person aged 18 to 70 in good health.

J is TRBJ1-4 and V is TRBV6-6, with D possibly TRBD1 on 5 matching bases. V lost 2 bases and J 5 bases, leaving 12 bases between the germline ends. Germline CDR1 MNHNY, CDR2 SVGAGI (reference sequence). There are 15 residues in the CDR3. The CDR3, as DNA: TGTGCCAGCAGTTACCCGGGACTTGCAAATGAAAAACTGTTTTTT. This sequence encodes CASSYPGLANEKLFF.

This clone is classed as medium-sized (0.01 to 0.1%). The chain recombines TRBV7-9 with TRBJ2-7; D is ambiguous. The CDR3 is 14 residues long. The V gene lost 0 bases and the J gene lost 3 bases, with 9 bases spanning the gap. Germline V gene sequence: CDR1 SEHNR, CDR2 FQNEAQ (reference sequence). This CDR3 is CASSLAVQDYEQYF. The CDR3 DNA sequence: TGTGCCAGCAGCTTAGCGGTCCAGGACTACGAGCAGTACTTC.

The V and J genes are TRBV9 and TRBJ2-3; 11 positions match TRBD2. Germline-derived CDR1 and CDR2 are SGDLS and YYNGEE. V lost 2 bases, J lost 3 bases, and 8 bases stayed unmatched. This CDR3 spans 17 amino acids. DNA of the CDR3: TGTGCCAGCAGCGTGTTAGCGGGGGGGCGGGAAACAGATACGCAGTATTTT. As protein: CASSVLAGGRETDTQYF.